This passage covers 19 T cell receptor beta chains from one sample sequenced in a study of regulatory T cells in long-lasting Graves disease. The time point denotes: newly diagnosed GD, antithyroid drugs for less than 3 months. Researchers made the TCR library from RNA that was extracted from PBMCs. With iRepertoire HTBI primers and Arm-PCR of CDR3 regions, TCR beta libraries were built. TCRdb passed the multiplex PCR reads through MiXCR, listing each CDR3 protein once. Among 400,000 to 500,000 distinct CDR3 sequences listed, around 14% were seen once. The data also belong to a second study, concerning T cells in Graves' hyperthyroidism and ophthalmopathy.

Sample: peripheral blood mononuclear cells (PBMCs), taken at new diagnosis, from a patient treated with antithyroid drugs. Receptor source: a woman in her twenties or thirties with Graves disease.

The chain is built from TRBV24-1 and TRBJ1-5; 7 bases line up with TRBD1. Germline V gene data show CDR1 as KGHDR and CDR2 as SFDVKD. J gave up 6 bases and V 4 bases, and 11 bases lay outside the gene matches. The CDR3 contains 16 residues. Here the CDR3 reads CATSDPGQAYGQPQHF. CDR3 DNA sequence: TGTGCCACCAGTGACCCCGGACAGGCGTATGGTCAGCCCCAGCATTTT.

This clonotype turned up a few times. The gene calls are TRBV12-3 or TRBV12-4 and TRBJ1-2; D is unclear. Trimming shortened V by 4 bases and J by 4 bases, and 13 bases separated the two germline ends. CDR3 length: 14 amino acids. CDR3 loop: CASSSWTPSYGYTF. CDR3 sequence (DNA): TGTGCCAGCAGTTCCTGGACTCCGAGCTATGGCTACACCTTC.

This clonotype was seen many times. The chain recombines TRBV2 with TRBJ2-7, with D unclear. CDR3 length: 13 residues. V lost 6 bases and J 2 bases, leaving 11 bases between the germline ends. Germline V CDR1 and CDR2: SNHLY, FYNNEI. This CDR3 is CASSLEVAYEQYF. The CDR3 region has the DNA TGTGCCAGCAGCCTAGAGGTTGCCTACGAGCAGTACTTC.

Ten or more counts support this clonotype. The chain carries TRBV7-9 and TRBJ1-2, with TRBD1 matching 10 bases. The germline gives CDR1 SEHNR, CDR2 FQNEAQ (reference sequence). This CDR3 is 16 amino acids long. V lost 7 bases and J lost 2; bases outside the gene matches: 10. CDR3 in DNA: TGTGCCAGCAATTCCGGACCGGGACAGGGGAACTATGGCTACACCTTC. It specifies CASNSGPGQGNYGYTF. Supplemented by reference TRBV7-9 and TRBJ1-2, the full variable domain reads DTGVSQNPRHKITKRGQNVTFRCDPISEHNRLYWYRQTLGQGPEFLTYFQNEAQLEKSRLLSDRFSAERPKGSFSTLEIQRTEQGDSAMYLCASNSGPGQGNYGYTFGSGTRLTVV.

This clonotype appeared many times. The chain joins TRBV28 to TRBJ2-7; 10 bases fit TRBD1. Losses at the gene ends were 6 bases for V and 7 bases for J; bases not matched to a gene: 9. There are 14 residues in the CDR3. Germline V gene lookup returns CDR1 MDHEN and CDR2 SYDVKM. CDR3 bases: TGTGCCAGCAGACTTCGGACAGGGGGGAGAGAGCAGTACTTC. Translation: CASRLRTGGREQYF.

Ten or more counts support this clonotype. This sequence joins TRBV5-1 and TRBJ2-3; D possibly corresponds to TRBD2 (7 bases). This CDR3 contains 14 residues. V was clipped by 3 bases and J by 4 bases, with 12 bases between them. Germline lookup yields CDR1 SGHRS and CDR2 YFSETQ. The CDR3 DNA follows: TGCGCCAGCAGCTCGGGGGCGGGAGCAGATACGCAGTATTTT. Protein sequence: CASSSGAGADTQYF.

This clonotype was detected a few times. At one boundary the junction diverges from the germline segment, which might be a read error. The chain carries TRBV28 and TRBJ1-2, with TRBD1 identical over 8 bases. The germline V gene has CDR1 MDHEN and CDR2 SYDVKM. The CDR3 spans 16 residues. In DNA, the CDR3 is TGTGCCAGCAGTTCGGACAGGGCCACCTCTAACTATGGCTGCACCTTC. Translated: CASSSDRATSNYGCTF.

This clonotype was seen ten or more times. The chain employs TRBV7-3 and TRBJ2-1; 7 nucleotides agree with TRBD2. Germline V lookup: CDR1 SGHTA, CDR2 FQGTGA. The V and J ends lost 2 bases and 7 bases, in that order; junction bases with no gene match: 8. The CDR3 contains 15 residues. The CDR3 coding sequence is TGTGCCAGCAGCTTAGGTGGGAGGGCCATTAATGAGCAGTTCTTC. Its translation is CASSLGGRAINEQFF.

The gene calls are TRBV28 and TRBJ2-7, with a weak D call TRBD1 (6 bases). Trimming left V 1 base short and J 7 bases short, with 11 bases between. The CDR3 extends over 13 amino acids. Germline V lookup: CDR1 MDHEN, CDR2 SYDVKM. In DNA form, the CDR3 reads TGTGCCAGCAGTTTATCCAGGGGCGGTGAGCAGTACTTC. Protein sequence: CASSLSRGGEQYF.

This clonotype came up many times. This chain uses TRBV3-1 with TRBJ1-5; D call uncertain. V lost 4 bases to trimming and J lost 9 bases, with 16 bases between them. In germline, CDR1 is LGHDT, CDR2 YNNKEL (reference sequence). The CDR3 loop spans 14 amino acids. The CDR3 sequence: CASSPRQDIRPQHF. In DNA, the CDR3 is TGTGCCAGCAGCCCTCGACAAGACATCCGGCCCCAGCATTTT. Combining the CDR3 with reference TRBV3-1 and TRBJ1-5 gives the whole variable domain DTAVSQTPKYLVTQMGNDKSIKCEQNLGHDTMYWYKQDSKKFLKIMFSYNNKELIINETVPNRFSPKSPDKAHLNLHINSLELGDSAVYFCASSPRQDIRPQHFGDGTRLSIL.

This clonotype occurred once. The V call is TRBV6-6, the J call TRBJ2-1; TRBD1 or TRBD2 may be the D gene (6 bases each). The germline V and J ends were trimmed by 0 bases and 0 bases, with 12 bases remaining between them. CDR1 MNHNY and CDR2 SVGAGI come from the germline V gene (reference sequence). The CDR3 covers 17 residues. CDR3 residues: CASSYSPPGASYNEQFF. Here the CDR3 DNA reads TGTGCCAGCAGTTACTCCCCCCCGGGGGCCTCCTACAATGAGCAGTTCTTC.

The chain uses TRBV7-9 and TRBJ1-1; 7 positions agree with TRBD1. The germline V gene has CDR1 SEHNR and CDR2 FQNEAQ (reference sequence). The V gene end was trimmed by 5 bases and the J gene end by 3 bases; junction bases not matched to a gene: 12. The CDR3 sequence is 16 residues long. CDR3 coding DNA: TGTGCCAGCAGCAGACAGGGAGACTCCCTCTACACTGAAGCTTTCTTT. Its translation: CASSRQGDSLYTEAFF.

The chain uses TRBV29-1 and TRBJ2-1, with a tentative D call TRBD2 (6 bases). The CDR3 is made up of 13 amino acids. CDR1 SQVTM and CDR2 ANQGSEA come from the germline V gene. The V gene lost 7 bases and the J gene lost 8 bases, with 18 bases spanning the gap. CDR3 nucleotides: TGCAGCGGGAGGGGCGTGATTGGCGATGAGCAGTTCTTC. It encodes CSGRGVIGDEQFF.

Ten or more counts support this clonotype. This chain uses TRBV7-2 with TRBJ2-1, with a possible D match to TRBD2 (5 bases). This CDR3 contains 17 residues. V dropped 2 bases and J dropped 4 bases, with 18 bases sitting between them. Germline V gene sequence: CDR1 SGHTA, CDR2 FQGNSA. In nucleotides, the CDR3 is TGTGCCAGCAGCTTAACCCCCCGTCCGAAGCGGTACAATGAGCAGTTCTTC. Translation gives CASSLTPRPKRYNEQFF.

This sequence joins TRBV18 and TRBJ2-4; no firm D call. The CDR3 length is 15 residues. V lost 6 bases, J lost 5 bases, and 17 bases lay in between. Germline loops: CDR1 KGHSH, CDR2 LQKENI. CDR3 in DNA: TGTGCCAGCTCCGGGCTCCTCTCGACTCAAAACATTCAGTACTTC. This encodes CASSGLLSTQNIQYF.

This clonotype came up many times. The chain carries TRBV5-1 and TRBJ1-1, with no clear D. Germline assignment: CDR1 SGHRS and CDR2 YFSETQ. The CDR3 extends over 14 amino acids. Between the trimmed V and J ends, which lost 0 bases and 1 base, there was a span of 7 bases. Here the CDR3 reads CASSLAPANTEAFF. As DNA, the CDR3 is TGCGCCAGCAGCTTGGCCCCTGCGAACACTGAAGCTTTCTTT.

The V and J genes are TRBV6-1 and TRBJ2-7; 8 nucleotides line up with TRBD2. Germline V gene sequence: CDR1 MNHNS, CDR2 SASEGT. This CDR3 is built from 13 residues. The ends lost 5 bases at V and 4 bases at J; junction bases unmatched: 4. The CDR3 nucleotides read TGTGCCAGCAGTATAGCGGGACGGTACGAGCAGTACTTC. Amino acids: CASSIAGRYEQYF.

CDR3 amino acids: CATSDFGLAGVSGELFF. The CDR3 coding sequence is TGTGCCACCAGTGATTTTGGGCTAGCGGGAGTTTCGGGGGAGCTGTTTTTT. This chain links TRBV24-1 with TRBJ2-2; 10 nucleotides match TRBD2. The CDR3 is 17 amino acids. Per the germline V gene, CDR1 is KGHDR and CDR2 is SFDVKD. The junction had 9 bases not matched to a gene; V was cut back by 1 base and J by 8 bases.

This chain uses TRBV2 with TRBJ1-6, with 7 bases aligning to TRBD1. The J segment lost 7 bases and the V segment lost 5 bases, leaving 11 bases of the junction unmatched. The CDR3 totals 16 residues. Germline V gives CDR1 SNHLY, CDR2 FYNNEI. The CDR3, as DNA: TGTGCCAGCAGTTTTGGGCCCAGACAGGGCAATTCACCCCTCCACTTT. Translated: CASSFGPRQGNSPLHF. The complete variable domain, with remaining parts taken from reference TRBV2 and TRBJ1-6, reads EPEVTQTPSHQVTQMGQEVILRCVPISNHLYFYWYRQILGQKVEFLVSFYNNEISEKSEIFDDQFSVERPDGSNFTLKIRSTKLEDSAMYFCASSFGPRQGNSPLHFGNGTRLTVT.